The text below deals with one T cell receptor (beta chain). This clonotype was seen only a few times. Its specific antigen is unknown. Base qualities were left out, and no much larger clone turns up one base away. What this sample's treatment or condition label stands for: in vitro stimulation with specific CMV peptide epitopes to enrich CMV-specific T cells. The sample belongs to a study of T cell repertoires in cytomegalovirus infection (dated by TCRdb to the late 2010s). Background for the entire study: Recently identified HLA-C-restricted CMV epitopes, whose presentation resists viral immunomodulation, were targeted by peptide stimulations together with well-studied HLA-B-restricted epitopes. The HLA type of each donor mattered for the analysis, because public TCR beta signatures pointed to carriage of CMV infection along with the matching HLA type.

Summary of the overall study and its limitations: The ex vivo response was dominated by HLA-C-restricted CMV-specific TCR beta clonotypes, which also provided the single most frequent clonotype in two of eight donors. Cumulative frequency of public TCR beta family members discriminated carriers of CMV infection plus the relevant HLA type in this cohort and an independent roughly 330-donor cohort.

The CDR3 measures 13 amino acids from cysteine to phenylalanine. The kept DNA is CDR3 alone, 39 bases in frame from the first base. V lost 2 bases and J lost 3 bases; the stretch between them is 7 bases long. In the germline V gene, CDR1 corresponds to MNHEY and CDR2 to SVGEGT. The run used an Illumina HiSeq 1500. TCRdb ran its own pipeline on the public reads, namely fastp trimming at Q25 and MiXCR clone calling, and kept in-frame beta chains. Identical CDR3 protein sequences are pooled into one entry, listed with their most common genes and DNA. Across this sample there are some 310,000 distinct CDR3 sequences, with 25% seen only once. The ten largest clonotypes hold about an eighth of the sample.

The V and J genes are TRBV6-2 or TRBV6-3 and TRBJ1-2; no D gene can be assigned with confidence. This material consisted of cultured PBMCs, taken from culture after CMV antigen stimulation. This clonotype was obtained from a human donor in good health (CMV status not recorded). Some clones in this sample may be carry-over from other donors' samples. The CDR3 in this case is CASSYEGDYGYTF. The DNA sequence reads TGTGCCAGCAGTTACGAGGGTGACTATGGCTACACCTTC.